The 14 T cell receptor beta chains below were found in one sample sequenced in a study of graft-versus-host responses after intestinal transplantation. TCRdb keeps only in-frame clones here, not all; method: immunoSEQ multiplex PCR. The sample lists tens of thousands of clones; roughly 89% were seen once. These TCRs are of unknown antigen specificity. The sample here was unstimulated CD8+ T cells sorted from spleen or lymph node cells, taken before transplant. The source is a human donor who was the organ donor for an intestinal transplant.

With respect to this clone: At the DNA level, this CDR3 is encoded by other sequences in the same sample as well. The chain links TRBV6-5 to TRBJ1-2, with 10 bases lining up with TRBD1. Germline V gene sequence: CDR1 MNHEY, CDR2 SVGAGI. The junction had 1 base not matched to a gene; V was cut back by 4 bases and J by 2 bases. This CDR3 region has 14 residues. The chain's CDR3 is CASSWGQGNYGYTF. The DNA for the CDR3 is TGTGCCAGCAGTTGGGGACAGGGGAACTATGGCTACACCTTC.

J is TRBJ1-6 and V is TRBV9, with 8 bases lining up with TRBD1. Trimming at V came to 4 bases and at J to 7 bases, leaving 7 bases not matched to a gene. The CDR3 is 15 amino acids. CDR1 and CDR2 (germline): SGDLS, YYNGEE. CDR3 loop: CASSLSTGENSPLHF. CDR3 in DNA: TGTGCCAGCAGCCTTTCGACAGGGGAGAATTCACCCCTCCACTTT. The full variable domain, in which reference TRBV9 and TRBJ1-6 provide the parts outside the CDR3, is DSGVTQTPKHLITATGQRVTLRCSPRSGDLSVYWYQQSLDQGLQFLIQYYNGEERAKGNILERFSAQQFPDLHSELNLSSLELGDSALYFCASSLSTGENSPLHFGNGTRLTVT.

This clone was seen a single time. This chain connects TRBV5-1 to TRBJ2-7; 10 bases map to TRBD1. Germline V gene sequence: CDR1 SGHRS, CDR2 YFSETQ. CDR3 size: 14 residues. V lost 3 bases, J lost 7 bases, and 7 bases stayed unmatched. CDR3 loop: CASSSGQGGAEQYV. The CDR3 DNA reads as TGCGCCAGCAGCTCAGGACAGGGGGGCGCGGAGCAGTACGTC.

The chain couples TRBV6-5 to TRBJ2-5; D is undetermined. V shed 2 bases and J shed 5 bases, with 12 bases lying between them. Germline values: CDR1 MNHEY, CDR2 SVGAGI. The CDR3 spans 14 residues. The CDR3 here is CASSYGLPGETQYF. CDR3 DNA sequence: TGTGCCAGCAGTTACGGCCTTCCCGGGGAGACCCAGTACTTC.

Only one count was recorded for this clone. This chain connects TRBV6-5 to TRBJ2-1; TRBD2 agrees at 7 bases. The CDR3 length is 12 residues. Germline V CDR1 and CDR2: MNHEY, SVGAGI. Unmatched junction bases numbered 4, after V lost 4 bases and J lost 10 bases. CDR3 region: CASSWGGREQFF. The CDR3 DNA is TGTGCCAGCAGTTGGGGAGGGCGAGAGCAGTTCTTC.

The rearrangement uses TRBV1 and TRBJ2-3; TRBD2 was called by the table and not checked on the DNA. TRBV1 is termed a pseudogene. The CDR3 has 14 residues. The DNA of the CDR3 is TGCACCAGCAGCCAAGACGGGGGGGCAGATACGCAGTATTTT. This codes for CTSSQDGGADTQYF.

The genes are TRBV25-1 and TRBJ2-5; weak D call: TRBD2 (5 bases). V was cut by 9 bases and J by 2 bases, with 13 bases left in between. Germline V gene lookup returns CDR1 MGHDK and CDR2 SYGVNS. The CDR3 is 13 residues long. Here the CDR3 reads CASGVAFQETQYF. As DNA, the CDR3 is TGTGCCAGTGGGGTAGCGTTTCAAGAGACCCAGTACTTC. The entire variable domain, with the rest obtained from reference TRBV25-1 and TRBJ2-5, is as follows: EADIYQTPRYLVIGTGKKITLECSQTMGHDKMYWYQQDPGMELHLIHYSYGVNSTEKGDLSSESTVSRIRTEHFPLTLESARPSHTSQYLCASGVAFQETQYFGPGTRLLVL.

The chain carries TRBV27 and TRBJ2-1; 8 bases agree with TRBD2. V lost 5 bases to trimming and J lost 12 bases; unmatched junction nucleotides: 12. The CDR3 is 14 amino acids. CDR1 is MNHEY and CDR2 is SMNVEV in the germline V gene (reference sequence). The CDR3 DNA reads as TGTGCCAGCAGTCCGGGGGGGCCCAAAAGGCCGCAGTTCTTC. It translates to CASSPGGPKRPQFF.

The rearrangement joins TRBV7-9 to TRBJ1-1; weak D call: TRBD1 (5 bases). The CDR3 spans 15 residues. Germline lookup yields CDR1 SEHNR and CDR2 FQNEAQ (reference sequence). V lost 4 bases and J lost 5, with 17 bases in between. This CDR3 reads CASSSWGGHRTEAFF. DNA of the CDR3: TGTGCCAGCAGCTCCTGGGGAGGGCACAGGACTGAAGCTTTCTTT.

DNA of the CDR3: TGTGCCATCAGCCCTGGGACAGATTCTCAAGAGACCCAGTACTTC. Protein product: CAISPGTDSQETQYF. The J gene is TRBJ2-5, the V gene TRBV10-3; 7 nucleotides align to TRBD1. Germline CDR1 ENHRY, CDR2 SYGVKD. The CDR3 contains 15 residues. V dropped 6 bases and J dropped 2; count of bases not matched to a gene: 9.

The genes are TRBV2 and TRBJ2-7, with a tentative D call TRBD2 (5 bases). V was trimmed by 2 bases and J by 2 bases, leaving 13 bases between them. The CDR3 runs to 15 residues. The germline V gene encodes CDR1 SNHLY and CDR2 FYNNEI. In DNA form, the CDR3 reads TGTGCCAGCAGTGAATCCAGTGGAGGCCCCTACGAGCAGTACGTC. Its protein product is CASSESSGGPYEQYV.

The chain joins TRBV2 to TRBJ2-5, with TRBD2 matching over 12 bases. The V gene's germline CDR1 is SNHLY and CDR2 FYNNEI. V lost 5 bases to trimming and J lost 5 bases; unmatched junction nucleotides: 9. The CDR3 has 16 amino acids. The CDR3 coding sequence is TGTGCCAGCAGTACTGATACTAGCGGGGGGTGGGAGACCCAGTACTTC. Translation: CASSTDTSGGWETQYF.

The CDR3 protein is CASSQVVTGRGYTF. In nucleotides, the CDR3 is TGCGCCAGCAGCCAAGTAGTTACAGGGAGAGGCTACACCTTC. The rearrangement uses TRBV4-3 and TRBJ1-2; possible D gene TRBD1, 6 bases. Trimming cost V 1 base and J 8 bases, with 14 bases left between them. The CDR3 has 14 residues. Germline V gene data show CDR1 as LGHNA and CDR2 as YSLEER.

The chain carries TRBV27 and TRBJ1-2; 12 bases line up with TRBD1. Germline V gene lookup returns CDR1 MNHEY and CDR2 SMNVEV (reference sequence). The J segment lost 6 bases and the V segment lost 2 bases, leaving 10 bases of the junction unmatched. The CDR3 loop spans 17 amino acids. CDR3 nucleotides: TGTGCCAGCAGTTTACCTTCTGGGACAGGGGGCCGGGATGGCTACACCTTC. Translated: CASSLPSGTGGRDGYTF.